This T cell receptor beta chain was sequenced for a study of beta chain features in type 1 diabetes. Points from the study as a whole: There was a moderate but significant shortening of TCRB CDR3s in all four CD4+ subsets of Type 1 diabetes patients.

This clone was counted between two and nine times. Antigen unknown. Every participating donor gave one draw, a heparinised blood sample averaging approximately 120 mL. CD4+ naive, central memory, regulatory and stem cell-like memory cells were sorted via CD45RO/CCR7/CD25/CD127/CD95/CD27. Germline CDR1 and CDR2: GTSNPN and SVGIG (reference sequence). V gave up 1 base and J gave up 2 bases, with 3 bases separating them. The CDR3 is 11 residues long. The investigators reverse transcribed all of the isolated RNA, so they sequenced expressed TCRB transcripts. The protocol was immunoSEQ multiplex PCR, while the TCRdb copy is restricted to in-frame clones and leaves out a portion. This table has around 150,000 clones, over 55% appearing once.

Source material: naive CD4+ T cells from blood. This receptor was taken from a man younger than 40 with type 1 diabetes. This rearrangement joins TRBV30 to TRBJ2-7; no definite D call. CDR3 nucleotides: TGTGCCTGGAGTGCCCCCTACGAGCAGTACTTC. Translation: CAWSAPYEQYF.